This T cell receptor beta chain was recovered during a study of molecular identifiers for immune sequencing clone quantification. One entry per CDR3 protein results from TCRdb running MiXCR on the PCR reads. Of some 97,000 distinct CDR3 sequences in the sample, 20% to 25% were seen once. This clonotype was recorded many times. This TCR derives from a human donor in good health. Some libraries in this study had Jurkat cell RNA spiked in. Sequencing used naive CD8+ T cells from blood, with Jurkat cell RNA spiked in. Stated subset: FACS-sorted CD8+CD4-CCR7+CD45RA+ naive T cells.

The CDR3 region is CASSPTGPNQPQHF. The CDR3 coding sequence is TGTGCCAGCAGCCCGACAGGCCCGAATCAGCCCCAGCATTTT. The gene calls are TRBV7-9 and TRBJ1-5; D perhaps matches TRBD1 (6 bases). The germline V and J ends were trimmed by 5 bases and 4 bases, with 12 bases remaining between them. The CDR3 consists of 14 residues. From germline, CDR1 is SEHNR and CDR2 FQNEAQ (reference sequence).